Listed below are T cell receptor beta chains from one sample, sequenced in a study of T cell repertoires in cytomegalovirus infection. No antigen has been assigned to these receptors. Each CDR3 protein is one row after TCRdb ran MiXCR on the reads. The table records some 700,000 distinct CDR3 sequences, about 30% of them present only once. Sequences were derived from cultured PBMCs, sampled from culture after CMV antigen stimulation. The receptors were sampled from a human donor in good health (CMV status not recorded). Some clones in this sample may be carry-over from other donors' samples. The conserved cysteine and the conserved F or W are not part of the CDR3 here.

v_gene	j_gene	CDR3aa
TRBV20-1	TRBJ2-1	SARLVGTSGGAASYNEQF
TRBV12-3/TRBV12-4	TRBJ2-7	ASSLGGDGPYEQY
TRBV5-4	TRBJ2-7	ASSLGSTLEEQY
TRBV7-2	TRBJ2-7	ASSLKWWEAPYEQY
TRBV20-1	TRBJ2-6	SARDPQGESIAGANVLT
TRBV12-3/TRBV12-4	TRBJ1-1	ASSFRGQDEAF
TRBV10-3	TRBJ2-7	ATTSGSTYEQY
TRBV7-2	TRBJ2-7	ASSSGTSGSRGAYEQY
TRBV15	TRBJ1-1	ATSSPRHRTEAF
TRBV7-2	TRBJ2-3	ASSLVSGGAGTDTQY
TRBV5-5	TRBJ2-5	ASSLFGTGGFSGVETQY
TRBV20-1	TRBJ1-4	SAPEEPSNEKLF
TRBV7-9	TRBJ1-1	ASSSRTAF
TRBV7-9	TRBJ2-5	ASSLTSGGEETQY
TRBV6-6	TRBJ2-7	ASRRTSRYEQY
TRBV7-2	TRBJ2-5	ASSRAWGQGETQY
TRBV7-2	TRBJ1-1	ASSPRIEAF
TRBV29-1	TRBJ2-3	SVRPGSDTQY
TRBV4-1	TRBJ2-3	ASSVRTGSQDTQY
TRBV5-6	TRBJ1-5	ASSLISSNQPQH
TRBV4-1	TRBJ2-5	ATSWDWEETQY
TRBV4-3	TRBJ2-5	ASSARQRRWGETQY
TRBV7-2	TRBJ2-7	ASSFSGTSLYEQY
TRBV7-2	TRBJ1-5	ASSGVGEQPQH
TRBV28	TRBJ2-5	ASSTTGGVETQY
TRBV7-9	TRBJ1-1	ASSTVPITEAF
TRBV29-1	TRBJ1-4	SVRQPLNEKLF
TRBV6-1	TRBJ2-5	ASFHPIQETQY
TRBV7-2	TRBJ2-7	ASSLMSSGLYEQY
TRBV7-9	TRBJ1-1	ASSLPKGASTEAF
TRBV6-2/TRBV6-3	TRBJ1-1	ASSRPTGMNTEAF
TRBV30	TRBJ1-3	AWITSGNTIY
TRBV11-1	TRBJ2-3	ASTKNKASGGADTQY
TRBV6-1	TRBJ2-7	ASLTILGVLYEQY
TRBV11-1	TRBJ2-7	ASSFPAGGSYEQY
TRBV2	TRBJ2-7	ASMGRNYEQY
TRBV7-2	TRBJ1-2	ASSVREGKYGYT
TRBV7-2	TRBJ2-7	ASSKDRGRYEQY
TRBV7-6	TRBJ2-7	ASSLAWGQGNEQY
TRBV6-8	TRBJ2-5	ASSPPRGESETQY
TRBV7-4	TRBJ2-5	ASSLLRKTQY
TRBV6-5	TRBJ2-5	ASSNGQGLETQY
TRBV7-2	TRBJ2-5	ASSPRDSFEETQY
TRBV23-1	TRBJ2-5	ASSQPPGQEEKETQY
TRBV11-3	TRBJ2-7	ASSLDPLGRLSAYEQY
TRBV15	TRBJ2-1	ATSRDRGRLSYNEQF
TRBV6-5	TRBJ2-7	ASRTTGGSGYEQY
TRBV20-1	TRBJ2-1	SARGGEASGFYNEQF
TRBV7-2	TRBJ2-1	ASSLTREGYNEQF
TRBV7-2	TRBJ2-3	ASSLGIAGETTDTQY
TRBV7-2	TRBJ1-5	ASSRRGQINQPQH
TRBV4-1	TRBJ1-1	ASSQAGGWNTEAF
TRBV6-5	TRBJ2-7	ASSYRELAYEQY
TRBV10-3	TRBJ2-1	AIRPDRGRYNEQF
TRBV20-1	TRBJ1-1	SARKQGNTEAF
TRBV7-2	TRBJ1-4	ASSFGGANEKLF
TRBV18	TRBJ1-2	ASSALLREDGYT
TRBV27	TRBJ2-1	ASGRGTAEQF
TRBV6-1	TRBJ1-2	ASSEAWAGGYT